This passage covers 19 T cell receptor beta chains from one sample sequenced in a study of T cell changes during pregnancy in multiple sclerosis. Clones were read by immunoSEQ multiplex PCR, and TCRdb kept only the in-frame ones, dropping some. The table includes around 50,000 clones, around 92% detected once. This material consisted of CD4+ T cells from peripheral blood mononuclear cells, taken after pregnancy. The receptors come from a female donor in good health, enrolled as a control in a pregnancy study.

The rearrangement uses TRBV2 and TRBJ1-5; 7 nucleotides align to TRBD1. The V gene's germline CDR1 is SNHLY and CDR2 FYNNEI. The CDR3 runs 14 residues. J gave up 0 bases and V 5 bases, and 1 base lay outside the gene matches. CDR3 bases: TGTGCCAGCAGTCCAGGGGGTAGCAATCAGCCCCAGCATTTT. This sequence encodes CASSPGGSNQPQHF.

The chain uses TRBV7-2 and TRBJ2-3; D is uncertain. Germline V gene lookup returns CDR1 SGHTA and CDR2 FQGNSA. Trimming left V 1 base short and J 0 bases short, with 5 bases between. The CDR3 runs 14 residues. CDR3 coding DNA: TGTGCCAGCAGCTTAGACAGTAGCACAGATACGCAGTATTTT. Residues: CASSLDSSTDTQYF. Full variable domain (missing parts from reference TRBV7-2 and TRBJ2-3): GAGVSQSPSNKVTEKGKDVELRCDPISGHTALYWYRQSLGQGLEFLIYFQGNSAPDKSGLPSDRFSAERTGGSVSTLTIQRTQQEDSAVYLCASSLDSSTDTQYFGPGTRLTVL.

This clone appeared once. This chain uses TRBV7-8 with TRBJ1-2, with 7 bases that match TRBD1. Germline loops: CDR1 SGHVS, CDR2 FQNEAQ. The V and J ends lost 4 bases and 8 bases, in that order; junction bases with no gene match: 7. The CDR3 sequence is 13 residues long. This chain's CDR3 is CASSSRDRQGYTF. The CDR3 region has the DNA TGTGCCAGCAGCTCCAGGGACAGACAGGGCTACACCTTC.

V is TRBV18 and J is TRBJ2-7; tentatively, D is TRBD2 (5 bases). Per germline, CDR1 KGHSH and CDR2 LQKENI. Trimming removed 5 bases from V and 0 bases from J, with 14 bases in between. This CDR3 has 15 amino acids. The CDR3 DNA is TGTGCCAGCTCATCTTGGACTCAGAGCTCCTACGAGCAGTACTTC. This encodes CASSSWTQSSYEQYF.

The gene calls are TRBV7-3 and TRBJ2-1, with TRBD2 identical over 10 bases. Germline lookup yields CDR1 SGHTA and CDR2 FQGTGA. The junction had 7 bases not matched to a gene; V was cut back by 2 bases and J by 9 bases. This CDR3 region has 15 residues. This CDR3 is CASSLLSGGASEQFF. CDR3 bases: TGTGCCAGCAGCTTATTGAGCGGGGGGGCCTCTGAGCAGTTCTTC.

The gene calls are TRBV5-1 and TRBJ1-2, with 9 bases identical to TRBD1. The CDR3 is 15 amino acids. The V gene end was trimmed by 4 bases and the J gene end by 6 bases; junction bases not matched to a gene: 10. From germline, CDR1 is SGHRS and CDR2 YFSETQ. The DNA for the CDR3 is TGCGCCAGCAGCCGGGACAGGGTTTCTGTCAATGGCTACACCTTC. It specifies CASSRDRVSVNGYTF.

DNA for the CDR3: TGTGCCAGCTCAGACAGGGAGAAAGAGACCCAGTACTTC. This encodes CASSDREKETQYF. The chain combines TRBV18 with TRBJ2-5; 7 nucleotides agree with TRBD1. The CDR3 has 13 amino acids. Germline CDR1 reads KGHSH; CDR2 reads LQKENI. V gave up 5 bases and J gave up 3 bases; unmatched junction bases: 3.

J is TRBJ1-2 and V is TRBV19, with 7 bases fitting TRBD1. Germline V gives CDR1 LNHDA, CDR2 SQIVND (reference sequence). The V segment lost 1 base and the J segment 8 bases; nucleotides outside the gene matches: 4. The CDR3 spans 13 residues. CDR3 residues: CASSIGQGGGYTF. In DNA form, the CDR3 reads TGTGCCAGTAGTATAGGACAGGGAGGCGGCTACACCTTC.

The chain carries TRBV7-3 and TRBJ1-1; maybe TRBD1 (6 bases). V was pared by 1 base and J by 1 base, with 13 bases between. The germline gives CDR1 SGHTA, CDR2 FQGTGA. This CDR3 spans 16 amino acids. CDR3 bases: TGTGCCAGCAGCTTAAAGGGGGGGGCGAGGAACACTGAAGCTTTCTTT. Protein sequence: CASSLKGGARNTEAFF.

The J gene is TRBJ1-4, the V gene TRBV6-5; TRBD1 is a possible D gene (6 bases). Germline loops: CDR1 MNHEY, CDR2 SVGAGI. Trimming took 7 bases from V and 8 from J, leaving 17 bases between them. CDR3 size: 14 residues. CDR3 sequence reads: CASTPGQGREKLFF. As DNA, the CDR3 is TGTGCCAGCACCCCTGGGCAGGGGCGCGAAAAACTGTTTTTT.

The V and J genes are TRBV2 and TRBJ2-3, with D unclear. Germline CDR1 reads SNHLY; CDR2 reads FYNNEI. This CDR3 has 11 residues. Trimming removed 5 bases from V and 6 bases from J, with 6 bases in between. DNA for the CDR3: TGTGCCAGCAGTCCTTCGGATACGCAGTATTTT. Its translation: CASSPSDTQYF. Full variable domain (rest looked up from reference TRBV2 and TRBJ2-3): EPEVTQTPSHQVTQMGQEVILRCVPISNHLYFYWYRQILGQKVEFLVSFYNNEISEKSEIFDDQFSVERPDGSNFTLKIRSTKLEDSAMYFCASSPSDTQYFGPGTRLTVL.

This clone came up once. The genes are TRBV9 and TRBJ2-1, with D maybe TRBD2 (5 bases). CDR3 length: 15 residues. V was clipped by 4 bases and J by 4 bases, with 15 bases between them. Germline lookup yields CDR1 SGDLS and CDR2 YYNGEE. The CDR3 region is CASSFRADAYNEQFF. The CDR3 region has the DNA TGTGCCAGCAGCTTTAGAGCGGACGCATACAATGAGCAGTTCTTC.

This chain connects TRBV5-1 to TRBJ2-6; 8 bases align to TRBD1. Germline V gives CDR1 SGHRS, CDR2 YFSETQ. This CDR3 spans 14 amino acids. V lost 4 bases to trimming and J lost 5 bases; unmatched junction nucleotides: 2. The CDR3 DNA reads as TGCGCCAGCAGCGACAGGGGTCGGGCCAACGTCCTGACTTTC. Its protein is CASSDRGRANVLTF.

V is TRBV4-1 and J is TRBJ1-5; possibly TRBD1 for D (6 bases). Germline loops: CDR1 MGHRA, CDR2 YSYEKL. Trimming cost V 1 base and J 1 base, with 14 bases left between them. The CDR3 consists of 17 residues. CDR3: CASSQGVGGLSNQPQHF. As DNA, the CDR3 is TGCGCCAGCAGCCAAGGGGTAGGGGGATTGAGCAATCAGCCCCAGCATTTT.

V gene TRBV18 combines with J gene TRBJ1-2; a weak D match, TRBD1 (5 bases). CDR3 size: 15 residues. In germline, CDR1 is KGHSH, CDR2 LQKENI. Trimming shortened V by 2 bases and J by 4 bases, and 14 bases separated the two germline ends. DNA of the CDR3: TGTGCCAGCTCACCAGGGGCTCGACAGACCTATGGCTACACCTTC. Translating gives CASSPGARQTYGYTF. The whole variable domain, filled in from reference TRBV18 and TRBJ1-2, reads NAGVMQNPRHLVRRRGQEARLRCSPMKGHSHVYWYRQLPEEGLKFMVYLQKENIIDESGMPKERFSAEFPKEGPSILRIQQVVRGDSAAYFCASSPGARQTYGYTFGSGTRLTVV.

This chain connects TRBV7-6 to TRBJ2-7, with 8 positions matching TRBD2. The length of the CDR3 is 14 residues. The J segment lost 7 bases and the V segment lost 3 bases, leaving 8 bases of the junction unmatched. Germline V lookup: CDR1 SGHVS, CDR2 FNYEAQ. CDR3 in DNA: TGTGCCAGCAGCTTCCGGGGGGGCCAAGGGGAGCAGTACTTC. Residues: CASSFRGGQGEQYF.

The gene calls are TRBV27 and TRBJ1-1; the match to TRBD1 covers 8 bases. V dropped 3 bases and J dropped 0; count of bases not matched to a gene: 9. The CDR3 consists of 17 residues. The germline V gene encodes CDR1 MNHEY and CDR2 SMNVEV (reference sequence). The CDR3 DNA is TGTGCCAGCAGTTTGAGACAGGGGTTGACTTTGAACACTGAAGCTTTCTTT. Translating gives CASSLRQGLTLNTEAFF.

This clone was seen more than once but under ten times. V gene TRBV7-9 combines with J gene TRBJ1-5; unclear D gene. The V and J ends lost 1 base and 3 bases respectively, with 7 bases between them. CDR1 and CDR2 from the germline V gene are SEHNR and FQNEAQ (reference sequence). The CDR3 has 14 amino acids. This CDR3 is CASSLGGFNQPQHF. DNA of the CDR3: TGTGCCAGCAGCTTAGGCGGATTCAATCAGCCCCAGCATTTT.

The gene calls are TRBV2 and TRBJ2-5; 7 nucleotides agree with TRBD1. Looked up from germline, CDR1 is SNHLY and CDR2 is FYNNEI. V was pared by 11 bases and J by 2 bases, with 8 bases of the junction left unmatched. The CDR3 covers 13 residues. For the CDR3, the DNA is TGTGCCTTTGAAACGACAGGGCAAGAGACCCAGTACTTC. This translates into CAFETTGQETQYF.